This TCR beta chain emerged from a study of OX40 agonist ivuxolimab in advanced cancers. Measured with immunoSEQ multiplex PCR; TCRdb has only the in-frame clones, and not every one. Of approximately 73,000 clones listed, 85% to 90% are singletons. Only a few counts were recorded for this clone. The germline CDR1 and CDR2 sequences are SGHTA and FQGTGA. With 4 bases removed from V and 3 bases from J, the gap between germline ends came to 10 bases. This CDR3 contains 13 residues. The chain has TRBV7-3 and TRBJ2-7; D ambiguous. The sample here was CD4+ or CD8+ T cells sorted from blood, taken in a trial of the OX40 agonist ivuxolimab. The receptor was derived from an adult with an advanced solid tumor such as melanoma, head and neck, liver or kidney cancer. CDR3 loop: CASSSALNYEQYF. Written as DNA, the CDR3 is TGTGCCAGCAGCTCCGCACTGAACTACGAGCAGTACTTC.